Shown below are 13 T cell receptor beta chains from a single sample sequenced in a study of human T cells and chemical hapten exposure. TCRdb re-called the RACE reads with MiXCR, one entry per CDR3 protein. The sample lists about 120,000 distinct CDR3 sequences, approximately 13% seen once, with around 0.99% in the top ten. Time point indicated: patch test 1, 2 weeks after DPC sensitization. The sample's treatment: therapeutic diphenylcyclopropenone sensitization with weekly scalp DPC. The sequencing used whole blood, collected in connection with sensitization to the hapten diphenylcyclopropenone (DPC). The source of these receptors is a man between 18 and 35 years old with alopecia areata. Some clones in this sample may be carry-over from other donors' samples.

In this sample, this clonotype turned up a few times. This rearrangement joins TRBV2 to TRBJ2-1; 7 nucleotides match TRBD1. CDR3 length: 13 amino acids. With 4 bases clipped from V and 4 bases from J, the junction kept 1 base outside the gene matches. The V gene's germline CDR1 is SNHLY and CDR2 FYNNEI. The CDR3 nucleotides are TGTGCCAGCAGTGGACAGGGTTACAATGAGCAGTTCTTC. Its protein is CASSGQGYNEQFF.

This chain links TRBV20-1 with TRBJ2-3, with D maybe TRBD2 (6 bases). V lost 6 bases, J lost 5 bases, and 18 bases lay in between. The germline V gene has CDR1 DFQATT and CDR2 SNEGSKA (reference sequence). This CDR3 has 14 residues. The CDR3 loop reads CSAPTSPSIDTQYF. CDR3 in DNA: TGCAGTGCGCCGACTAGTCCCTCCATAGATACGCAGTATTTT.

Only a few counts were recorded for this clonotype. V gene TRBV4-3 combines with J gene TRBJ2-3, with 9 bases identical to TRBD2. The CDR3 runs 16 residues. Trimming took 2 bases from V and 5 from J; bases not matched to a gene: 8. The germline gives CDR1 LGHNA, CDR2 YSLEER. The CDR3 here is CASSQRLAASGDTQYF. The CDR3 bases are TGCGCCAGCAGCCAAAGACTAGCGGCCTCCGGAGATACGCAGTATTTT.

This clonotype was counted a few times. This chain connects TRBV9 to TRBJ1-3, with 7 bases lining up with TRBD1. This CDR3 has 15 residues. From germline, CDR1 is SGDLS and CDR2 YYNGEE. Trimming at V came to 3 bases and at J to 4 bases, leaving 7 bases not matched to a gene. The CDR3 loop reads CASSGRGPIGNTIYF. In nucleotides, the CDR3 is TGTGCCAGCAGCGGAAGGGGGCCGATAGGAAACACCATATATTTT.

The chain uses TRBV28 and TRBJ1-1, with 10 bases identical to TRBD1. Trimming removed 6 bases from V and 4 bases from J; junction bases left unmatched: 2. Looked up from germline, CDR1 is MDHEN and CDR2 is SYDVKM. The CDR3 sequence is 13 residues long. This chain's CDR3 is CASRGQGSTEAFF. The CDR3 nucleotides are TGTGCCAGCAGGGGACAGGGGAGCACTGAAGCTTTCTTT.

The J gene is TRBJ1-2, the V gene TRBV20-1; 12 nucleotides align to TRBD1. Germline CDR1 reads DFQATT; CDR2 reads SNEGSKA (reference sequence). This CDR3 has 16 residues. V shed 6 bases, J shed 1 base, and the junction held 9 bases outside the gene matches. The CDR3 DNA reads as TGCAGTGCGCAACCGGGACAGGGGGCGCGTAACTATGGCTACACCTTC. Its translation is CSAQPGQGARNYGYTF.

This clonotype was seen repeatedly, ten times or more. This chain connects TRBV12-3 or TRBV12-4 to TRBJ1-2, with D unclear. The CDR3 spans 14 residues. The ends were cut back, 3 bases at V and 3 bases at J, with 11 bases in the middle. CDR3: CASSFFQRYYGYTF. CDR3 sequence (DNA): TGTGCCAGCAGTTTTTTCCAGCGCTACTATGGCTACACCTTC.

The genes are TRBV7-3 and TRBJ2-1; D possibly matches TRBD1 or TRBD2 (5 bases each). V lost 3 bases and J 1 base, leaving 10 bases between the germline ends. Germline V gives CDR1 SGHTA, CDR2 FQGTGA. This CDR3 is 15 amino acids long. The CDR3 reads CASSLGTKSYNEQFF. CDR3 DNA: TGTGCCAGCAGCTTGGGGACGAAATCCTACAATGAGCAGTTCTTC.

The chain combines TRBV29-1 with TRBJ2-1; 8 positions agree with TRBD2. J lost 0 bases, V lost 2 bases, and 6 bases had no gene match. The CDR3 has 16 amino acids. The germline CDR1 and CDR2 sequences are SQVTM and ANQGSEA. Here the CDR3 DNA reads TGCAGCGTTGAATTTACTAGCGGTAGCTCCTACAATGAGCAGTTCTTC. Its protein product is CSVEFTSGSSYNEQFF.

This clonotype occurred many times. The rearrangement links TRBV25-1 to TRBJ2-7; D is unresolved. The CDR3 runs 12 residues. The V gene's germline CDR1 is MGHDK and CDR2 SYGVNS. Deletions cut 6 bases from V and 7 bases from J, with 13 bases between. In nucleotides, the CDR3 is TGTGCCAGCAGCGGCACGTCCTGGGAGCAGTACGTC. Its protein is CASSGTSWEQYV.

V is TRBV10-3 and J is TRBJ1-1; 10 bases map to TRBD1. This CDR3 is built from 14 residues. The germline V gene encodes CDR1 ENHRY and CDR2 SYGVKD. Trimming took 4 bases from V and 5 from J; bases not matched to a gene: 4. Here the CDR3 reads CAISGDRGRTEAFF. The CDR3 DNA follows: TGTGCCATCAGTGGGGACAGGGGAAGAACTGAAGCTTTCTTT.

This clonotype was picked up a small number of times. The rearrangement uses TRBV4-3 and TRBJ2-5, with TRBD2 matching over 7 bases. Germline CDR1 is LGHNA and CDR2 is YSLEER. With 0 bases clipped from V and 7 bases from J, the junction kept 11 bases outside the gene matches. This CDR3 has 16 residues. In DNA form, the CDR3 reads TGCGCCAGCAGCCAAGAATCAAACCGGGGGGAGTGGACCCAGTACTTC. Encoded protein: CASSQESNRGEWTQYF.

V gene TRBV6-5 combines with J gene TRBJ2-1; D uncertain. V lost 0 bases to trimming and J lost 2 bases, with 11 bases between them. The CDR3 totals 16 residues. The germline V gene has CDR1 MNHEY and CDR2 SVGAGI. This CDR3 reads CASSYSRNSAYNEQFF. CDR3 DNA: TGTGCCAGCAGTTACTCTCGGAATTCGGCCTACAATGAGCAGTTCTTC.